This is a list of T cell receptor beta chains from one sample in a study of beta chain features in type 1 diabetes. Assay used: immunoSEQ multiplex PCR; TCRdb lists only in-frame clones, some missing. This sample has about 370,000 clones, with over 9% found just once. The source material was central memory CD4+ T cells from blood. All receptors come from a man aged 25 to 45 with type 1 diabetes. The CDR3 runs from the conserved cysteine through the conserved F or W. Fields, in order: clone size, V gene, D gene, J gene, CDR3 DNA, CDR3 protein. The D gene is left open where the match is weak. Where a row states a size, it is once, few, many or the class of an expanded clone; other rows omit it.

-	TRBV7-2	TRBD1	TRBJ2-3	TGTGCCAGCAGCTTAGGGACAGGGCATGGGAAAGATACGCAGTATTTT	CASSLGTGHGKDTQYF
few	TRBV4-1	TRBD1	TRBJ1-1	TGCGCCAGCAGCCGAACTAAAACAGGGGGTGGCACTGAAGCTTTCTTT	CASSRTKTGGGTEAFF
few	TRBV6-6	-	TRBJ2-1	TGTGCCAGCAGTTACGCTAGTAATTCGGAGCAGTTCTTC	CASSYASNSEQFF
many	TRBV6-5	TRBD2	TRBJ2-3	TGTGCCAGCAGCCGTAGCGGGAGCCCTACAGATACGCAGTATTTT	CASSRSGSPTDTQYF
many	TRBV29-1	-	TRBJ1-1	TGCAGCGTTGACAGGTTCACTGAAGCTTTCTTT	CSVDRFTEAFF
-	TRBV7-3	-	TRBJ1-1	TGTGCCAGCAGCTCTCTCCTGGGGGCCACCGAAGCTTTCTTT	CASSSLLGATEAFF
many	TRBV6-6	-	TRBJ2-1	TGTGCCAGCAGTTATCACTACAATGAGCAGTTCTTC	CASSYHYNEQFF
-	TRBV28	-	TRBJ2-1	TGTGCTCCCCGGAATCGTAATGAGCAGTTCTTC	CAPRNRNEQFF
many	TRBV28	-	TRBJ2-1	TGTGCCAGCAGTACCCCCGGGGGGCCGGATGAGCAGTTCTTC	CASSTPGGPDEQFF
few	TRBV28	-	TRBJ2-3	TGTGCCAGCAGTGGGGCGGGCCCAGATACGCAGTATTTT	CASSGAGPDTQYF
few	TRBV7-9	-	TRBJ2-7	TGTGCCAGCAGCTTAGCCTTACCGGGGGTCGGCGAGCAGTACTTC	CASSLALPGVGEQYF
many	TRBV7-2	-	TRBJ2-1	TGTGCCAGCAGCTTAGGTCGTCTGGTAAATGAGCAGTTCTTC	CASSLGRLVNEQFF
-	TRBV2	TRBD2	TRBJ2-3	TGTGCCAGCTCGAGGTCTAGCGGGTTTGGGGATACGCAGTATTTT	CASSRSSGFGDTQYF
-	TRBV5-5	-	TRBJ2-1	TGTGCCAGCAGCTTCCAGGACCAGGCGCAGTTCTTC	CASSFQDQAQFF
few	TRBV9	-	TRBJ2-2	TGTGCCAGCAGCGTAACTCCCCCTCCGGGTAGGGACACCGGGGAGCTGTTTTTT	CASSVTPPPGRDTGELFF
many	TRBV10-3	-	TRBJ1-5	TGTGCCATCAGTGCAACTGCAGGAGGGGCGAATCAGCCCCAGCATTTT	CAISATAGGANQPQHF
-	TRBV7-8	-	TRBJ2-2	TGTGCCAGCAGCCGAATGGGAATGAACACCGGGGAGCTGTTTTTT	CASSRMGMNTGELFF
few	TRBV9	-	TRBJ2-1	TGTGCCAGCAGCGTAGAAGGGAGGTATGGGAATGAGCAGTTCTTC	CASSVEGRYGNEQFF
few	TRBV7-9	-	TRBJ1-1	TGTGCCAGCAGCTTGTTGGGGCCCACTGAAGCTTTCTTT	CASSLLGPTEAFF
-	TRBV19	-	TRBJ2-7	TGTGCCAGTAGTATATCGAGGGGAGCGAATTACGAGCAGTACTTC	CASSISRGANYEQYF
many	TRBV5-1	TRBD1	TRBJ2-2	TGCGCCAGCGAGGAAGGACAGGGGGCCGGGGAGCTGTTTTTT	CASEEGQGAGELFF
-	TRBV29-1	TRBD2	TRBJ2-1	TGCAGCGTTGACGGGACTAGCGGGAGGGTTGGCACTGAGCAGTTCTTC	CSVDGTSGRVGTEQFF
-	TRBV5-4	TRBD1	TRBJ1-2	TGTGCCAGCAGCGCTAGTCAGGGGGCATTGGGCTACACCTTC	CASSASQGALGYTF
few	TRBV18	TRBD1	TRBJ2-7	TGTGCCAGCTCACCACCGGGACAGACCTACGAGCAGTACTTC	CASSPPGQTYEQYF
-	TRBV28	TRBD1	TRBJ2-3	TGTGCCAGCAGTTTCCGTCGGACAGGTACGGATACGCAGTATTTT	CASSFRRTGTDTQYF
many	TRBV30	-	TRBJ2-3	TGTGCCTGGAGTTTGAGCACAGATACGCAGTATTTT	CAWSLSTDTQYF
once	TRBV7-2	-	TRBJ2-7	TGTGCCAGCAGCTTAGGGGTAGCGGCCGGCTACGAGCAGTACTTC	CASSLGVAAGYEQYF
-	TRBV18	TRBD2	TRBJ2-3	TGTGCCAGCTCATCGGGACTAGCGGGAGCGGCAGATACGCAGTATTTT	CASSSGLAGAADTQYF
-	TRBV15	-	TRBJ2-1	TGTGCCACCAGCAGAGGTGGTGCTAGCTCCTACAATGAGCAGTTCTTC	CATSRGGASSYNEQFF
-	TRBV7-2	-	TRBJ1-3	TGTGCCAGCACCCCTGTTGGGCCCACCATATATTTT	CASTPVGPTIYF
-	TRBV30	-	TRBJ1-1	TGTGCCTGGAGGTTTATGGGGGGAACTGAAGCTTTCTTT	CAWRFMGGTEAFF
few	TRBV9	-	TRBJ2-5	TGTGCCAGCAGCGCCGGGCTTACAGGCATGGGGACCCAGTACTTC	CASSAGLTGMGTQYF
few	TRBV4-1	-	TRBJ1-2	TGCGCCAGCAGCCAAGATCCCGCAGGGACTATGGTTGGCTACACCTTC	CASSQDPAGTMVGYTF
-	TRBV29-1	TRBD1	TRBJ1-1	TGCAGCGCCGGCGGGACAGGGGTCACTGAAGCTTTCTTT	CSAGGTGVTEAFF
few	TRBV6-5	TRBD2	TRBJ2-5	TGTGCCAGCAGCCAGCGGGAGGTGCAGTACTTC	CASSQREVQYF
few	TRBV19	-	TRBJ1-1	TGTGCCAGTAGTTTAGACAGATTCATGAACACTGAAGCTTTCTTT	CASSLDRFMNTEAFF
-	TRBV28	-	TRBJ1-5	TGTGCCAGCAGTTTACTGAAAACGAAGCCCCAGCATTTT	CASSLLKTKPQHF
-	TRBV6-5	-	TRBJ1-2	TGTGCCAGCAGTCCCCGGACAGCCTCCTATGGCTACACCTTC	CASSPRTASYGYTF
-	TRBV28	-	TRBJ2-7	TGTGCCAGCGTAGGCAGAAATGACTACGAGCAGTACTTC	CASVGRNDYEQYF
-	TRBV5-1	-	TRBJ1-5	TGCGCCAGCAGCGTACTCCAGGGGAGTGAAGATCAGCCCCAGCATTTT	CASSVLQGSEDQPQHF
few	TRBV28	-	TRBJ2-1	TGTGCCAGTAGGGACCACCAAGTCAATGAGCAGTTCTTC	CASRDHQVNEQFF
few	TRBV18	-	TRBJ1-3	TGTGCCAGCTCACCACGGAGCTCTGGAAACACCATATATTTT	CASSPRSSGNTIYF
many	TRBV18	TRBD2	TRBJ2-1	TGTGCCAGCTCACCCTCGCTAGCGGAGCTCAATGAGCAGTTCTTC	CASSPSLAELNEQFF
few	TRBV7-3	-	TRBJ1-1	TGTGCCAGCAGCTTCCCTAGGGGAGGGTCTCTAAACACTGAAGCTTTCTTT	CASSFPRGGSLNTEAFF
few	TRBV18	-	TRBJ2-5	TGTGCCAGCTCACCCTCCGGCAGGGAAGATGGCCAGTACTTC	CASSPSGREDGQYF
few	TRBV29-1	TRBD1	TRBJ2-1	TGCAGCGTTGAAGATACCCTTCAGGGGGCATATGAGCAGTTCTTC	CSVEDTLQGAYEQFF
many	TRBV30	-	TRBJ2-3	TGTGCCTGGAGTCGGGGGCGCGAATTCCACACCACAGATACGCAGTATTTT	CAWSRGREFHTTDTQYF
-	TRBV14	TRBD2	TRBJ2-5	TGTGCCAGCAGCCAACCCCTTGGACTAGCGGGAGAGACCCAGTACTTC	CASSQPLGLAGETQYF
-	TRBV27	-	TRBJ2-7	TGTGCCAGCAGTTTACAACAGGGTCGCCACGAGCAGTACTTC	CASSLQQGRHEQYF
few	TRBV7-2	TRBD1	TRBJ1-5	TGTGCCAGCAGCTTATATTCAGGGGGCAGCGGGCAGCCCCAGCATTTT	CASSLYSGGSGQPQHF
few	TRBV7-9	-	TRBJ1-1	TGTGCCAGCAGCGAACAGCCAAACACTGAAGCTTTCTTT	CASSEQPNTEAFF
-	TRBV6-1	-	TRBJ2-7	TGTGCCAGCAGTGAGACAACCTACGAGCAGTACTTC	CASSETTYEQYF
few	TRBV7-2	-	TRBJ2-2	TGTGCCAGCAGCACCCACTCCACTAGCACCGGGGAGCTGTTTTTT	CASSTHSTSTGELFF
-	TRBV5-1	-	TRBJ2-7	TGCGCCAGCAGCTTAGGGCTGTCGAGCTACGAGCAGTACTTC	CASSLGLSSYEQYF
many	TRBV7-9	-	TRBJ1-4	TGTGCCAGCAGCTTAGGCAGGGGATCGCTCAATGAAAAACTGTTTTTT	CASSLGRGSLNEKLFF